Below are 26 T cell receptor beta chains sequenced from a single sample in a study of T cell changes during pregnancy in multiple sclerosis. Libraries were prepared by immunoSEQ multiplex PCR; TCRdb keeps only in-frame clonotypes and omits some of them. The table includes tens of thousands of clones, around 90% detected once. Source: peripheral blood, taken before pregnancy. Source of these receptors: a female donor with multiple sclerosis, enrolled in a pregnancy study.

V and J are TRBV5-8 and TRBJ1-6; 8 positions agree with TRBD1. Germline loops: CDR1 SGHTS, CDR2 YDEGEE. Losses at the gene ends were 0 bases for V and 7 bases for J; bases not matched to a gene: 6. The CDR3 extends over 16 amino acids. The CDR3 reads CASSLGTGTGNSPLHF. In DNA, the CDR3 is TGTGCCAGCAGCTTGGGCACCGGGACAGGCAATTCACCCCTCCACTTT.

This clone was detected once. This rearrangement joins TRBV6-5 to TRBJ2-7, with TRBD2 matching over 10 bases. The V gene end was trimmed by 5 bases and the J gene end by 5 bases; junction bases not matched to a gene: 9. Germline V CDR1 and CDR2: MNHEY, SVGAGI. This CDR3 comprises 15 residues. CDR3 loop: CASSLLAGEVHEQYF. In DNA, the CDR3 is TGTGCCAGCAGTCTTCTAGCGGGGGAGGTCCACGAGCAGTACTTC.

V usage is TRBV11-3 and J usage is TRBJ2-5; D perhaps matches TRBD1 (6 bases). CDR1 and CDR2 from the germline V gene are SGHNT and YENEEA. This CDR3 contains 13 residues. V gave up 5 bases and J gave up 2 bases, with 9 bases separating them. CDR3 bases: TGTGCCAGCAGCCGCGGACAGCAAGAGACCCAGTACTTC. Its translation is CASSRGQQETQYF.

The chain joins TRBV9 to TRBJ2-5, with TRBD2 matching over 12 bases. The CDR3 loop spans 18 amino acids. Trimming removed 3 bases from V and 0 bases from J; junction bases left unmatched: 9. CDR1 and CDR2 from the germline V gene are SGDLS and YYNGEE. The CDR3 region is CASSGGTSGWSYQETQYF. The CDR3 DNA reads TGTGCCAGCAGCGGAGGGACTAGCGGGTGGTCGTACCAAGAGACCCAGTACTTC.

J is TRBJ1-2 and V is TRBV6-5, with D tentatively TRBD1 (5 bases). This CDR3 spans 11 amino acids. The V end lost 4 bases, the J end lost 10 bases, and 10 bases lay between the germline ends. Germline V gene data show CDR1 as MNHEY and CDR2 as SVGAGI. CDR3 loop: CASSFQGDYTF. As DNA, the CDR3 is TGTGCCAGCAGTTTTCAGGGTGACTACACCTTC.

As regards this clone: One end of the junction does not line up with germline, which may come from a read error. The V and J genes are TRBV19 and TRBJ1-5; tentative D call: TRBD1 (6 bases). Per the germline V gene, CDR1 is LNHDA and CDR2 is SQIVND (reference sequence). CDR3 length: 15 amino acids. The CDR3 DNA follows: TGTGCCAGTGGACCAGGGGACTATAGCAATCAACCCCAGCATTTT. This gives the protein CASGPGDYSNQPQHF.

The gene calls are TRBV5-5 and TRBJ1-6; TRBD1 is a possible D gene (6 bases). The CDR3 is 17 amino acids. The V end lost 4 bases, the J end lost 7 bases, and 21 bases lay between the germline ends. Germline CDR1 and CDR2: SGHKS and YYEKEE (reference sequence). Here the CDR3 DNA reads TGTGCCAGCAGCCCGAGGACAGACACTCGATCAAATTCACCCCTCCACTTT. Protein sequence: CASSPRTDTRSNSPLHF.

Written as DNA, the CDR3 is TGTGCCAGCAGCGTAGCGGTGAACACTGAAGCTTTCTTT. As protein: CASSVAVNTEAFF. J is TRBJ1-1 and V is TRBV9, with D hard to call. The CDR3 contains 13 residues. V was pared by 0 bases and J by 0 bases, with 3 bases between. CDR1 and CDR2 from the germline V gene are SGDLS and YYNGEE.

The genes are TRBV5-1 and TRBJ1-1; 8 nucleotides line up with TRBD1. Per germline, CDR1 SGHRS and CDR2 YFSETQ. The V and J ends lost 4 bases and 0 bases, in that order; junction bases with no gene match: 5. The length of the CDR3 is 15 residues. The CDR3 here is CASSTTGQVNTEAFF. CDR3 sequence (DNA): TGCGCCAGCAGCACCACGGGACAGGTGAACACTGAAGCTTTCTTT.

The chain couples TRBV7-9 to TRBJ1-1; the D gene is possibly TRBD1 (6 bases). Trimming removed 3 bases from V and 1 base from J, with 12 bases in between. The CDR3 has 15 residues. CDR1 and CDR2 (germline): SEHNR, FQNEAQ (reference sequence). DNA of the CDR3: TGTGCCAGCAGCTTCCGTTTACAGGGGAACACTGAAGCTTTCTTT. Its translation is CASSFRLQGNTEAFF.

Here the CDR3 DNA reads TGTGCCAGCAGTGGGGGGAGGGGCTGGAGCAATCAGCCCCAGCATTTT. It yields the protein CASSGGRGWSNQPQHF. The chain is built from TRBV2 and TRBJ1-5; the D gene is possibly TRBD1 (5 bases). The V end lost 4 bases, the J end lost 1 base, and 14 bases lay between the germline ends. The CDR3 is 16 residues long. The germline CDR1 and CDR2 sequences are SNHLY and FYNNEI.

The rearrangement uses TRBV7-9 and TRBJ2-7; D may be TRBD2 (5 bases). Germline V gene lookup returns CDR1 SEHNR and CDR2 FQNEAQ (reference sequence). Trimming left V 4 bases short and J 2 bases short, with 12 bases between. The CDR3 runs 14 residues. The CDR3 sequence: CASSSPGRTYEQYF. For the CDR3, the DNA is TGTGCCAGCAGCTCCCCGGGGAGAACCTACGAGCAGTACTTC.

The chain couples TRBV9 to TRBJ1-6, with TRBD1 identical over 10 bases. The CDR3 covers 20 residues. From germline, CDR1 is SGDLS and CDR2 YYNGEE. The J segment lost 3 bases and the V segment lost 2 bases, leaving 14 bases of the junction unmatched. In DNA, the CDR3 is TGTGCCAGCAGCGTGGGGACAGGGGCATCCCCCTCCATCTATAATTCACCCCTCCACTTT. It is translated as CASSVGTGASPSIYNSPLHF.

The genes are TRBV10-1 and TRBJ2-2, with TRBD1 as a possible D gene (6 bases). Trimming left V 0 bases short and J 7 bases short, with 21 bases between. The CDR3 runs 18 residues. Germline assignment: CDR1 WNHNN and CDR2 SYGVQD (reference sequence). CDR3: CASSESSLRDTRFGELFF. The CDR3 bases are TGCGCCAGCAGTGAGTCGTCGCTACGGGACACCCGCTTCGGGGAGCTGTTTTTT.

This chain connects TRBV7-9 to TRBJ2-3, with D unclear. Between the trimmed V and J ends, which lost 6 bases and 1 base, there was a span of 8 bases. CDR3 length: 13 residues. Germline-derived CDR1 and CDR2 are SEHNR and FQNEAQ (reference sequence). The DNA for the CDR3 is TGTGCCAGCAGTGTTCGGGGCACAGATACGCAGTATTTT. Translating it yields CASSVRGTDTQYF. The full variable domain, rest sourced from reference TRBV7-9 and TRBJ2-3, is DTGVSQNPRHKITKRGQNVTFRCDPISEHNRLYWYRQTLGQGPEFLTYFQNEAQLEKSRLLSDRFSAERPKGSFSTLEIQRTEQGDSAMYLCASSVRGTDTQYFGPGTRLTVL.

V usage is TRBV9 and J usage is TRBJ1-3; 9 bases align to TRBD1. V lost 0 bases to trimming and J lost 0 bases; unmatched junction nucleotides: 4. Looked up from germline, CDR1 is SGDLS and CDR2 is YYNGEE. The CDR3 contains 17 residues. CDR3 bases: TGTGCCAGCAGCGTAGCGGGGACAGGGTTCTCTGGAAACACCATATATTTT. This translates into CASSVAGTGFSGNTIYF.

In DNA, the CDR3 is TGTGCCAGCAGCGTAGTCCCCGACACTGGAAACACCATATATTTT. This gives the protein CASSVVPDTGNTIYF. This chain connects TRBV9 to TRBJ1-3, with D uncertain. Germline V gene lookup returns CDR1 SGDLS and CDR2 YYNGEE. This CDR3 has 15 residues. The V end was cut by 0 bases, the J end by 2 bases, with 9 bases between.

The rearrangement links TRBV5-8 to TRBJ2-1, with D possibly matching TRBD2 (6 bases). Germline CDR1 is SGHTS and CDR2 is YDEGEE. This CDR3 has 12 residues. With 3 bases removed from V and 7 bases from J, the gap between germline ends came to 8 bases. The CDR3 nucleotides are TGTGCCAGCAGCTACGGGGGTAATGAGCAGTTCTTC. Translation: CASSYGGNEQFF.

In nucleotides, the CDR3 is TGCGCCAGTAGCCAGAGCGGGCCCGGTGGTGAGCAGTTCTTC. This encodes CASSQSGPGGEQFF. The chain couples TRBV10-2 to TRBJ2-1; D is possibly TRBD2 (6 bases). From germline, CDR1 is WSHSY and CDR2 SAAADI. Trimming stripped 9 bases from V and 9 bases from J, with 21 bases between. The CDR3 consists of 14 residues.

This clone was found once. The chain carries TRBV9 and TRBJ2-3, with 9 bases lining up with TRBD2. The CDR3 loop spans 15 amino acids. V lost 4 bases to trimming and J lost 3 bases; unmatched junction nucleotides: 6. From germline, CDR1 is SGDLS and CDR2 YYNGEE. The DNA for the CDR3 is TGTGCCAGCAGCCTTAGCGGGGGAGGGACAGATACGCAGTATTTT. Translated, it gives CASSLSGGGTDTQYF.

This clone was observed a handful of times. The rearrangement joins TRBV10-3 to TRBJ1-2; D uncertain. Per the germline V gene, CDR1 is ENHRY and CDR2 is SYGVKD. The CDR3 totals 14 residues. Trimming stripped 0 bases from V and 3 bases from J, with 8 bases between. CDR3 DNA sequence: TGTGCCATCAGTGAGTCGTCGGAGGACTATGGCTACACCTTC. This codes for CAISESSEDYGYTF.

The chain recombines TRBV19 with TRBJ2-1, with TRBD2 identical over 9 bases. Germline V gene lookup returns CDR1 LNHDA and CDR2 SQIVND (reference sequence). The CDR3 sequence is 17 residues long. J gave up 4 bases and V 7 bases, and 14 bases lay outside the gene matches. DNA of the CDR3: TGTGCCAGTAAAAGTTTAGTGGCGGGGGGGCAGTACAATGAGCAGTTCTTC. Its translation is CASKSLVAGGQYNEQFF.

The chain has TRBV9 and TRBJ2-1, with 8 nucleotides matching TRBD1. Germline V gene data show CDR1 as SGDLS and CDR2 as YYNGEE. V lost 4 bases and J lost 8; bases outside the gene matches: 8. The CDR3 is 14 amino acids. The CDR3 nucleotides are TGTGCCAGCAGCCCAGACAGGGGAGTTGATGAGCAGTTCTTC. Translating it yields CASSPDRGVDEQFF.

The genes are TRBV6-1 and TRBJ2-2; D gene ambiguous. The CDR3 consists of 14 residues. The germline V gene encodes CDR1 MNHNS and CDR2 SASEGT. V was pared by 4 bases and J by 1 base, with 7 bases between. The CDR3 coding sequence is TGTGCCAGCAGTGGGGCAAGGAACACCGGGGAGCTGTTTTTT. Translated: CASSGARNTGELFF.

The CDR3 loop reads CASSSDRGQIGTEAFF. The CDR3 nucleotides are TGTGCCAGCAGCTCAGACAGGGGGCAGATAGGCACTGAAGCTTTCTTT. This chain links TRBV5-4 with TRBJ1-1; 10 nucleotides align to TRBD1. The germline V gene encodes CDR1 SGHNT and CDR2 YYREEE (reference sequence). The CDR3 runs to 16 residues. Trimming cost V 3 bases and J 4 bases; bases outside gene matches: 9. The entire variable domain, with the rest obtained from reference TRBV5-4 and TRBJ1-1, is as follows: ETGVTQSPTHLIKTRGQQVTLRCSSQSGHNTVSWYQQALGQGPQFIFQYYREEENGRGNFPPRFSGLQFPNYSSELNVNALELDDSALYLCASSSDRGQIGTEAFFGQGTRLTVV.

The CDR3 region is CASSLVFAGDGSPLHF. In nucleotides, the CDR3 is TGCGCCAGCAGCTTGGTTTTTGCGGGGGATGGATCACCCCTCCACTTT. The chain is built from TRBV5-1 and TRBJ1-6, with D tentatively TRBD1 (5 bases). Germline loops: CDR1 SGHRS, CDR2 YFSETQ. The CDR3 length is 16 residues. The ends were cut back, 0 bases at V and 10 bases at J, with 17 bases in the middle.